This entry lists 30 T cell receptor beta chains sequenced from one sample in a study of identical twins. TCRdb fed the 5' RACE reads into MiXCR, producing one record per CDR3 protein. Of 500,000 to 550,000 distinct CDR3 sequences in the sample, 20% to 25% were seen once. The data also belong to a second study, concerning yellow fever vaccine responses in identical twins.

The sample comprised CD4+ T cells sorted from blood. These receptor sequences come from a woman aged 18-30 years in good health.

This clonotype was counted only a few times. The J gene is TRBJ2-7, the V gene TRBV6-6, with D hard to call. This CDR3 region has 13 residues. Germline V gene data show CDR1 as MNHNY and CDR2 as SVGAGI (reference sequence). V was clipped by 0 bases and J by 6 bases, with 9 bases between them. The CDR3 spells CASSYSKVTEQYV. The CDR3 DNA follows: TGTGCCAGCAGTTACTCGAAGGTAACCGAGCAGTACGTC.

The chain uses TRBV3-1 and TRBJ2-5; 7 positions agree with TRBD2. This CDR3 has 13 amino acids. Germline CDR1 reads LGHDT; CDR2 reads YNNKEL (reference sequence). J was trimmed by 3 bases and V by 4 bases; bases with no gene match: 2. The CDR3 is CASSRAGKETQYF. CDR3 nucleotides: TGTGCCAGCAGCCGAGCGGGGAAAGAGACCCAGTACTTC.

The CDR3 sequence is CATSDTYTRKNTGELFF. In nucleotides, the CDR3 is TGTGCCACCAGTGACACCTATACTAGGAAGAACACCGGGGAGCTGTTTTTT. The rearrangement joins TRBV24-1 to TRBJ2-2, with D maybe TRBD2 (5 bases). The length of the CDR3 is 17 residues. Trimming took off 4 bases at V and 1 base at J, with 15 bases between the two ends. The germline CDR1 and CDR2 sequences are KGHDR and SFDVKD.

The chain uses TRBV10-2 and TRBJ2-1; no clear D gene. The CDR3 is 14 residues long. Germline values: CDR1 WSHSY, CDR2 SAAADI. The V end was cut by 2 bases, the J end by 7 bases, with 12 bases between. As DNA, the CDR3 is TGCGCCAGCAGTGAGGGTAATGTGAGGAATGAGCAGTTCTTC. Protein sequence: CASSEGNVRNEQFF.

J is TRBJ2-3 and V is TRBV7-8, with unresolved D. This CDR3 region has 13 residues. Germline lookup yields CDR1 SGHVS and CDR2 FQNEAQ. V lost 7 bases and J 2 bases, leaving 10 bases between the germline ends. This CDR3 is CASTQLLTDTQYF. The CDR3 nucleotides are TGTGCCAGCACCCAACTCCTCACAGATACGCAGTATTTT.

This clonotype was counted ten times or more. The rearrangement uses TRBV12-3 or TRBV12-4 and TRBJ1-5, with D maybe TRBD1 (6 bases). The CDR3 has 13 residues. V was pared by 5 bases and J by 7 bases, with 12 bases between. CDR3 region: CASSVPGVQPQHF. CDR3 nucleotide sequence: TGTGCCAGCAGTGTCCCAGGGGTCCAGCCCCAGCATTTT.

This clonotype has just a few counts. V is TRBV10-3 and J is TRBJ1-2; no definite D call. Germline V gene lookup returns CDR1 ENHRY and CDR2 SYGVKD. Trimming removed 0 bases at V and 4 bases at J, with 9 bases between. This CDR3 region has 14 residues. In DNA, the CDR3 is TGTGCCATCAGTGAGTCGTTAGGCCCCTATGGCTACACCTTC. Protein product: CAISESLGPYGYTF.

The chain has TRBV6-5 and TRBJ1-2; D is unclear. The CDR3 has 13 residues. Germline V gene sequence: CDR1 MNHEY, CDR2 SVGAGI. Trimming shortened V by 0 bases and J by 6 bases, and 8 bases separated the two germline ends. The CDR3 coding sequence is TGTGCCAGCAGTTACTCGCTAGGAAATGGCTACACCTTC. It specifies CASSYSLGNGYTF.

This clonotype was seen a few times. The J gene is TRBJ2-7, the V gene TRBV2, with 13 bases fitting TRBD2. CDR1 is SNHLY and CDR2 is FYNNEI in the germline V gene. The CDR3 totals 17 residues. Unmatched junction bases numbered 14, after V lost 5 bases and J lost 7 bases. CDR3 sequence: CASSRTSGRMLLGEQYF. In nucleotides, the CDR3 is TGTGCCAGCAGTAGGACTAGCGGGAGAATGCTGCTGGGGGAGCAGTACTTC.

This clonotype has only a few counts. J is TRBJ2-1 and V is TRBV20-1; TRBD2 agrees at 9 bases. The CDR3 runs 14 residues. Germline assignment: CDR1 DFQATT and CDR2 SNEGSKA (reference sequence). V shed 6 bases and J 7 bases; nucleotides not matched to a gene: 10. The CDR3 here is CSASGSGSLNEQFF. Written as DNA, the CDR3 is TGCAGTGCCAGCGGTAGCGGGAGTCTAAATGAGCAGTTCTTC.

The V call is TRBV5-1, the J call TRBJ1-1; D ambiguous. The CDR3 sequence is 13 residues long. The ends were cut back, 6 bases at V and 2 bases at J, with 11 bases in the middle. CDR1 SGHRS and CDR2 YFSETQ come from the germline V gene. The CDR3: CASINRGNTEAFF. CDR3 bases: TGCGCCAGCATCAATCGTGGTAACACTGAAGCTTTCTTT.

This chain joins TRBV7-9 and TRBJ2-7; 9 bases match TRBD2. V was clipped by 8 bases and J by 7 bases; unmatched bases: 6. This CDR3 comprises 12 residues. Germline V gene data show CDR1 as SEHNR and CDR2 as FQNEAQ (reference sequence). The CDR3 here is CASAGGPREQYF. The CDR3, as DNA: TGTGCCAGCGCGGGAGGGCCGAGGGAGCAGTACTTC. The full variable domain, completed using reference TRBV7-9 and TRBJ2-7, is DTGVSQNPRHKITKRGQNVTFRCDPISEHNRLYWYRQTLGQGPEFLTYFQNEAQLEKSRLLSDRFSAERPKGSFSTLEIQRTEQGDSAMYLCASAGGPREQYFGPGTRLTVT.

V and J are TRBV24-1 and TRBJ2-7; perhaps TRBD1 as D (6 bases). Germline CDR1 is KGHDR and CDR2 is SFDVKD. The CDR3 spans 13 residues. V was trimmed by 3 bases and J by 5 bases, leaving 10 bases between them. The CDR3 sequence is CATSDLGTHEQYF. CDR3 sequence (DNA): TGTGCCACCAGTGATCTCGGGACACACGAGCAGTACTTC.

This clonotype was counted between two and nine times. The V call is TRBV19, the J call TRBJ2-2; no clear D. Germline V CDR1 and CDR2: LNHDA, SQIVND (reference sequence). The CDR3 contains 14 residues. V lost 1 base and J 0 bases, leaving 3 bases between the germline ends. The CDR3 loop reads CASSIGPNTGELFF. Written as DNA, the CDR3 is TGTGCCAGTAGTATAGGACCGAACACCGGGGAGCTGTTTTTT.

This clonotype was observed a few times. The gene calls are TRBV10-3 and TRBJ2-5, with a possible D match to TRBD2 (6 bases). CDR3 size: 14 residues. V lost 2 bases and J lost 5, with 12 bases in between. The germline V gene has CDR1 ENHRY and CDR2 SYGVKD. The CDR3 reads CAISEGGRLETQYF. CDR3 in DNA: TGTGCCATCAGTGAGGGGGGGAGGCTGGAGACCCAGTACTTC.

The gene calls are TRBV28 and TRBJ1-5, with D unclear. CDR3 length equals 15 residues. Trimming removed 5 bases at V and 3 bases at J, with 14 bases between. Germline CDR1 reads MDHEN; CDR2 reads SYDVKM. The CDR3 nucleotides are TGTGCCAGCAGTCCCTGGGTGGGAAACAATCAGCCCCAGCATTTT. Amino acid sequence: CASSPWVGNNQPQHF.

This clonotype was picked up many times. This chain links TRBV2 with TRBJ2-7; 8 bases line up with TRBD1. Germline values: CDR1 SNHLY, CDR2 FYNNEI. There are 14 residues in the CDR3. Trimming at V came to 5 bases and at J to 3 bases, leaving 6 bases not matched to a gene. CDR3 residues: CASSPDRGFYEQYF. The CDR3 nucleotides read TGTGCCAGCAGTCCCGACAGGGGATTCTACGAGCAGTACTTC.

This clonotype was counted ten times or more. The rearrangement joins TRBV5-1 to TRBJ2-1; 10 positions agree with TRBD1. V lost 0 bases and J lost 3; bases outside the gene matches: 3. Germline values: CDR1 SGHRS, CDR2 YFSETQ. This CDR3 has 16 amino acids. DNA for the CDR3: TGCGCCAGCAGCTTGGAAGGGACAGGGGTCTACAATGAGCAGTTCTTC. This translates into CASSLEGTGVYNEQFF.

This clonotype was seen only a few times. The CDR3 DNA reads TGTGCCAGCACTGGAAACGGGGAGCTGTTTTTT. It yields the protein CASTGNGELFF. The chain links TRBV2 to TRBJ2-2; D is unresolved. The CDR3 consists of 11 residues. Trimming removed 7 bases from V and 7 bases from J, with 7 bases in between. CDR1 is SNHLY, CDR2 FYNNEI, per germline.

This chain links TRBV6-1 with TRBJ2-5; D perhaps matches TRBD1 (6 bases). Germline V gives CDR1 MNHNS, CDR2 SASEGT. The CDR3 runs 12 residues. Trimming took 3 bases from V and 9 from J, leaving 11 bases between them. For the CDR3, the DNA is TGTGCCAGCAGTGATGGGGGCCGGTCCCAGTACTTC. Its translation: CASSDGGRSQYF.

This clonotype was recorded once. The genes are TRBV20-1 and TRBJ2-7; 12 bases line up with TRBD1. Germline trimming cut 3 bases from V and 5 bases from J; bases unmatched to any gene: 8. The V gene's germline CDR1 is DFQATT and CDR2 SNEGSKA (reference sequence). This CDR3 spans 15 amino acids. CDR3 nucleotide sequence: TGCAGTGCTAGGGCCGGGACAGGGGGCCAGGACGAGCAGTACGTC. It yields the protein CSARAGTGGQDEQYV.

This rearrangement joins TRBV5-1 to TRBJ2-1; 9 bases map to TRBD1. Trimming removed 3 bases from V and 0 bases from J; junction bases left unmatched: 4. Germline V gives CDR1 SGHRS, CDR2 YFSETQ. The length of the CDR3 is 16 residues. The DNA of the CDR3 is TGCGCCAGCAGCTGGACAGGGGTCGGCTCCTACAATGAGCAGTTCTTC. Its protein product is CASSWTGVGSYNEQFF.

On this clonotype itself: The DNA is omitted, as the CDR3 cannot be located on it reliably, and the CDR3 follows TCRdb's listing. The CDR3 loop is CASRWGSGTEALF. The J gene is TRBJ1-1, the V gene TRBV12-3 or TRBV12-4; the table's TRBD1 call for D was not verified on the DNA. The CDR3 numbers 13 amino acids, ends counted.

The chain combines TRBV5-1 with TRBJ2-1, with no clear D. In germline, CDR1 is SGHRS, CDR2 YFSETQ. The ends were cut back, 2 bases at V and 0 bases at J, with 9 bases in the middle. The CDR3 is 15 residues long. The CDR3 nucleotides are TGCGCCAGCAGCTTTGGCCGGAGCTCCTACAATGAGCAGTTCTTC. The encoded protein is CASSFGRSSYNEQFF.

This clonotype was detected a few times. Here the CDR3 reads CSAYREDRWNTEAFF. As DNA, the CDR3 is TGCAGTGCTTATAGAGAGGACAGGTGGAACACTGAAGCTTTCTTT. The genes are TRBV20-1 and TRBJ1-1; 7 bases align to TRBD1. Germline-derived CDR1 and CDR2 are DFQATT and SNEGSKA (reference sequence). V was pared by 5 bases and J by 1 base, with 10 bases of the junction left unmatched. This CDR3 contains 15 residues.

In its sample, this clonotype was seen once. The V gene is TRBV6-1, the J gene TRBJ1-5, with D hard to call. Trimming pared 5 bases from V and 8 bases from J, leaving 19 bases between. Germline assignment: CDR1 MNHNS and CDR2 SASEGT. The CDR3 runs 15 residues. This chain's CDR3 is CASSRSAGEMEPQHF. As DNA, the CDR3 is TGTGCCAGCAGTCGATCGGCAGGCGAGATGGAGCCCCAGCATTTT.

The chain links TRBV27 to TRBJ2-3; D possibly corresponds to TRBD2 (7 bases). CDR3 size: 15 residues. Trimming removed 10 bases at V and 3 bases at J, with 20 bases between. CDR1 and CDR2 from the germline V gene are MNHEY and SMNVEV (reference sequence). CDR3 sequence reads: CATSKGGLRTDTQYF. The CDR3 region has the DNA TGTGCCACCTCGAAGGGGGGGCTGAGAACAGATACGCAGTATTTT.

Of note for this clonotype: The junction differs from germline at one of its ends, possibly a read error. The chain is built from TRBV18 and TRBJ2-7; possible D gene TRBD1, 6 bases. The CDR3 extends over 14 amino acids. Germline CDR1 is KGHSH and CDR2 is LQKENI. The CDR3 nucleotides read TGTGCCAGCTCTCCACAGGGTTCGGTCCTCGAGCAGTACTTC. It yields the protein CASSPQGSVLEQYF. Together with reference TRBV18 and TRBJ2-7, the CDR3 gives the full variable domain: NAGVMQNPRHLVRRRGQEARLRCSPMKGHSHVYWYRQLPEEGLKFMVYLQKENIIDESGMPKERFSAEFPKEGPSILRIQQVVRGDSAAYFCASSPQGSVLEQYFGPGTRLTVT.

The V gene is TRBV10-3, the J gene TRBJ2-1; TRBD2 agrees at 14 bases. The junction had 12 bases not matched to a gene; V was cut back by 4 bases and J by 7 bases. CDR3 length: 18 amino acids. Germline V gene sequence: CDR1 ENHRY, CDR2 SYGVKD. CDR3 nucleotide sequence: TGTGCCATCAGTGGGACACCAAGGGGACTAGCGGGAGAAAATGAGCAGTTCTTC. Amino acid sequence: CAISGTPRGLAGENEQFF.

The chain uses TRBV10-3 and TRBJ2-7, with a possible D match to TRBD1 (6 bases). This CDR3 is built from 14 residues. CDR1 and CDR2 (germline): ENHRY, SYGVKD. The ends were cut back, 0 bases at V and 5 bases at J, with 11 bases in the middle. CDR3 DNA sequence: TGTGCCATCAGTGAGTCGCAGGGGAGTCACGAGCAGTACTTC. Amino acids: CAISESQGSHEQYF.